The source of this TCR beta chain is a study of T cell clones after liver transplantation. Study information: In this trial, immunosuppression withdrawal was attempted within 2 years of liver transplant.

A note on this clone: Its target is unknown.

Study observations and caveats: In two subjects, few donor cells limited the measurable donor-reactive repertoire.

The data were produced by immunoSEQ multiplex PCR, yet TCRdb's version contains in-frame clones alone and is incomplete. The data show over 50,000 clones, approximately 87% seen once. The CDR3 extends over 15 amino acids. Per germline, CDR1 SGHAT and CDR2 FQNNGV. The germline V and J ends were trimmed by 2 bases and 6 bases, with 14 bases remaining between them. This sequence joins TRBV11-2 and TRBJ2-1; D possibly matches TRBD1 or TRBD2 (5 bases each). The material was CD8+ T cells from blood, obtained 12 months after liver transplant. This TCR came from a human patient who received a liver transplant. Some T cells here may be from the graft donor. CDR3 amino acids: CASSLSWGEGNEQFF. As DNA, the CDR3 is TGTGCCAGCAGCTTATCTTGGGGCGAGGGCAATGAGCAGTTCTTC.